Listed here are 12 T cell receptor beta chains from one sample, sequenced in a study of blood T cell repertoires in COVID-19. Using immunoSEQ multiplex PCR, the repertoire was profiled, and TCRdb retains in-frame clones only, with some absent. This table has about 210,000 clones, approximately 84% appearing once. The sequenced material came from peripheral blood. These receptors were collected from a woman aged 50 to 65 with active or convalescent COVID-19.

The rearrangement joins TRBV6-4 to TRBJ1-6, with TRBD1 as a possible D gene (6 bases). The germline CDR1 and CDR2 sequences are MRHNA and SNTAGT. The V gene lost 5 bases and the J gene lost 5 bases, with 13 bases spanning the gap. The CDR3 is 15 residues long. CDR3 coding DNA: TGTGCCAGCAGTAAACAGGGTGGCCATAATTCACCCCTCCACTTT. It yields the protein CASSKQGGHNSPLHF.

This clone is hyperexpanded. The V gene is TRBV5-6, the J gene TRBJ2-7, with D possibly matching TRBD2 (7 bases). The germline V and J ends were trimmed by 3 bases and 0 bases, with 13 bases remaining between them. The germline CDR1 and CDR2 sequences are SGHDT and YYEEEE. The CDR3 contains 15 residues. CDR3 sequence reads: CASSYGGQVSYEQYV. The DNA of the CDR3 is TGTGCCAGCAGCTACGGGGGGCAGGTCTCCTACGAGCAGTACGTC.

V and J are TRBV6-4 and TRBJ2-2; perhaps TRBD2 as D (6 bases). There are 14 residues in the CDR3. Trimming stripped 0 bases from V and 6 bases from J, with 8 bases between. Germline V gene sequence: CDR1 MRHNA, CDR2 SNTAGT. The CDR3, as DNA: TGTGCCAGCAGTGACTCGAGGGAGGCCGGGGAGCTGTTTTTT. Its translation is CASSDSREAGELFF.

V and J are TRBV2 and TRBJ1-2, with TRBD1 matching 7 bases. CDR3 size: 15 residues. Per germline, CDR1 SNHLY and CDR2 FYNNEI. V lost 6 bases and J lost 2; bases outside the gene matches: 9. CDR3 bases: TGTGCCAGCAGAATGAGGGACAGCCGCAACTATGGCTACACCTTC. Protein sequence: CASRMRDSRNYGYTF.

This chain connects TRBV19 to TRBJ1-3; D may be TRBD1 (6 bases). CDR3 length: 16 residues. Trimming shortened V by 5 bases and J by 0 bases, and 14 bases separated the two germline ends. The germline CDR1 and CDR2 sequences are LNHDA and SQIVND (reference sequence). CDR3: CASSPPGHRSGNTIYF. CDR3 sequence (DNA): TGTGCCAGTAGTCCCCCGGGACACCGCTCTGGAAACACCATATATTTT. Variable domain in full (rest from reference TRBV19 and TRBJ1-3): DGGITQSPKYLFRKEGQNVTLSCEQNLNHDAMYWYRQDPGQGLRLIYYSQIVNDFQKGDIAEGYSVSREKKESFPLTVTSAQKNPTAFYLCASSPPGHRSGNTIYFGEGSWLTVV.

Here the CDR3 reads CASSTRTSGGYEQYF. CDR3 DNA sequence: TGTGCCAGTAGTACCCGGACTAGCGGGGGCTACGAGCAGTACTTC. This chain links TRBV19 with TRBJ2-7; 13 bases line up with TRBD2. Germline V lookup: CDR1 LNHDA, CDR2 SQIVND (reference sequence). J was trimmed by 3 bases and V by 4 bases; bases with no gene match: 3. The CDR3 totals 15 residues. The variable domain in full, with the rest retrieved from reference TRBV19 and TRBJ2-7, is DGGITQSPKYLFRKEGQNVTLSCEQNLNHDAMYWYRQDPGQGLRLIYYSQIVNDFQKGDIAEGYSVSREKKESFPLTVTSAQKNPTAFYLCASSTRTSGGYEQYFGPGTRLTVT.

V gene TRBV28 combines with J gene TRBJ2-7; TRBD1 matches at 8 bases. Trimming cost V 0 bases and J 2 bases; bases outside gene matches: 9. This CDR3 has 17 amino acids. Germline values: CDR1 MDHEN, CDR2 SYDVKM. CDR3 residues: CASSLCPYRGRTYEQYV. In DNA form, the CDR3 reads TGTGCCAGCAGTTTATGCCCCTACAGGGGGAGAACCTACGAGCAGTACGTC.

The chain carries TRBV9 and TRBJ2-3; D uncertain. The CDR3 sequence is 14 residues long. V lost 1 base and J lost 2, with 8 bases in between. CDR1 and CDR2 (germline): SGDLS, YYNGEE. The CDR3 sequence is CASSVTQITDTQYF. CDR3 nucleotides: TGTGCCAGCAGCGTAACACAAATCACAGATACGCAGTATTTT.

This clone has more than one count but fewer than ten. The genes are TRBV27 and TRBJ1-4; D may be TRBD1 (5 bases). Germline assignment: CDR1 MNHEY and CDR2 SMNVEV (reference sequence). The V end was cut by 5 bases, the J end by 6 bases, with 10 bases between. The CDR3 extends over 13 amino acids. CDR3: CASSRGGDEKLFF. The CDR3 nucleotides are TGTGCCAGCAGTAGGGGAGGGGATGAAAAACTGTTTTTT.

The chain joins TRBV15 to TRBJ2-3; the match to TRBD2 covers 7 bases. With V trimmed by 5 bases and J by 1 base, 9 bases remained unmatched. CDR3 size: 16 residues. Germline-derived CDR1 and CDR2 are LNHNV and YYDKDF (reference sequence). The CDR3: CATSLGRGEGTDTQYF. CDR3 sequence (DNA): TGTGCCACCAGCCTCGGCCGGGGGGAGGGCACAGATACGCAGTATTTT.

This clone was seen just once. The CDR3 region is CASSPPFGQVNTEAFF. Written as DNA, the CDR3 is TGTGCCAGCTCACCCCCTTTTGGACAGGTGAACACTGAAGCTTTCTTT. This rearrangement joins TRBV18 to TRBJ1-1, with 7 bases matching TRBD1. Germline CDR1 reads KGHSH; CDR2 reads LQKENI. Unmatched junction bases numbered 7, after V lost 3 bases and J lost 0 bases. CDR3 size: 16 residues.

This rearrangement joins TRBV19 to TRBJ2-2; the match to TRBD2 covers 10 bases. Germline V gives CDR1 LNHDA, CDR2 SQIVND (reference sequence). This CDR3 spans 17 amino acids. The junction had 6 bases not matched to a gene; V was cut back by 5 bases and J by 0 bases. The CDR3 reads CASSGLAGVTNTGELFF. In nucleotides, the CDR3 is TGTGCCAGTAGTGGCCTAGCGGGGGTGACGAACACCGGGGAGCTGTTTTTT.